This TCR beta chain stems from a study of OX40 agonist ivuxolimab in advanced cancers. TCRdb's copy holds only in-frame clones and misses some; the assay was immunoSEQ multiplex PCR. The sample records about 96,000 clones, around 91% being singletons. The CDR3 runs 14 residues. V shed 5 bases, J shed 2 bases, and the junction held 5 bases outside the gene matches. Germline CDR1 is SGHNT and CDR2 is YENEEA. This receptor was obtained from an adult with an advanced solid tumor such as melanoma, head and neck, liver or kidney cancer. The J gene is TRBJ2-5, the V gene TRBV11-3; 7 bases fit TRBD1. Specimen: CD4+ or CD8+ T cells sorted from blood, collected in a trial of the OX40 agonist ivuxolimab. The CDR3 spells CASSPGTAQETQYF. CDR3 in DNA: TGTGCCAGCAGCCCGGGGACAGCTCAAGAGACCCAGTACTTC.